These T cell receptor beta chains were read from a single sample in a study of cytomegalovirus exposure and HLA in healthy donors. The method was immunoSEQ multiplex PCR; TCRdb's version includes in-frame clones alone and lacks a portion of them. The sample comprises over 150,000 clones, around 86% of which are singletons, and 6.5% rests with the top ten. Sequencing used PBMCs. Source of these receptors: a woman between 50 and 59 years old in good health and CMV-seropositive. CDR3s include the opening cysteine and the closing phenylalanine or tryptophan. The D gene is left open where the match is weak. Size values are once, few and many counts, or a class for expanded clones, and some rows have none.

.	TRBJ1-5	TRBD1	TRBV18	CASSPKTGENQPQHF	TGTGCCAGCTCACCAAAGACAGGGGAGAATCAGCCCCAGCATTTT
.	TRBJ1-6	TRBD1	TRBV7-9	CVSSFSQGDNSPLHF	TGTGTCAGCAGCTTCTCTCAGGGGGATAATTCACCCCTCCACTTT
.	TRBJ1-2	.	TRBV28	CASSLLSRSGYTF	TGTGCCAGCAGTTTATTGTCCCGGTCAGGCTACACCTTC
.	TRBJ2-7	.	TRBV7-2	CASSPPAPYEQYF	TGTGCCAGCAGCCCCCCTGCGCCCTACGAGCAGTACTTC
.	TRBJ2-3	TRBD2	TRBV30	CAWRRAGGPLTDTQYF	TGTGCCTGGAGGCGAGCGGGAGGGCCGCTCACAGATACGCAGTATTTT
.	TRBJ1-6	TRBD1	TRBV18	CASSPQGANNNSPLHF	TGTGCCAGCTCACCCCAGGGGGCAAATAATAATTCACCCCTCCACTTT
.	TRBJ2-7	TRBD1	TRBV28	CASSQRPRQGSYEQYF	TGTGCCAGCAGTCAAAGGCCCCGACAGGGGTCCTACGAGCAGTACTTC
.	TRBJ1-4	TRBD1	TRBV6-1	CASSLQGAVEKLFF	TGTGCCAGCAGTTTACAGGGGGCGGTAGAAAAACTGTTTTTT
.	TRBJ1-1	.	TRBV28	CASSSQNTEAFF	TGTGCCAGCAGTTCACAGAACACTGAAGCTTTCTTT
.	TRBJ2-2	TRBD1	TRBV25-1	CASCGGQGYTGELFF	TGTGCCAGCTGTGGGGGACAGGGGTACACCGGGGAGCTGTTTTTT
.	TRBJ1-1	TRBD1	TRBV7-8	CASSLNTGGTEAFF	TGTGCCAGCAGCTTAAACACAGGGGGCACTGAAGCTTTCTTT
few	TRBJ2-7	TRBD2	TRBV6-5	CATFRGSGRGGEQYF	TGTGCCACCTTTAGGGGTAGCGGGAGGGGGGGGGAGCAGTACTTC
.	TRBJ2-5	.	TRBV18	CASSRDSLSAQEAQYF	TGTGCCAGCTCACGAGACTCCCTCTCAGCACAAGAGGCCCAGTACTTC
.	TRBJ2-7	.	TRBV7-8	CASSLESGVGGTYEQYF	TGTGCCAGCAGCTTAGAATCTGGGGTTGGGGGCACCTACGAGCAGTACTTC
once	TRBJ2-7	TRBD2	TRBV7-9	CASQSSGVVVNEQYF	TGTGCCAGTCAGTCTAGCGGAGTCGTGGTGAACGAGCAGTACTTC
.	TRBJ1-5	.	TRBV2	CASSEALLRGQPQHF	TGTGCCAGCAGTGAAGCGCTTCTCCGGGGTCAGCCCCAGCATTTT
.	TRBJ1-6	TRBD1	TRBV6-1	CASSLSGTGDSPLHF	TGTGCCAGCAGCCTATCCGGGACAGGGGATTCACCCCTCCACTTT
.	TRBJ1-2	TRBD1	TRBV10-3	CAISDTGGDYGYTF	TGTGCCATCAGTGATACAGGGGGCGATTATGGCTACACCTTC
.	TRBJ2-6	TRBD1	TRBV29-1	CSVGQGASGANVLTF	TGCAGCGTCGGACAGGGGGCTTCTGGGGCCAACGTCCTGACTTTC
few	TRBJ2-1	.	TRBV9	CASTGGSTPYNEQFF	TGTGCCAGCACCGGAGGGTCTACTCCCTACAATGAGCAGTTCTTC
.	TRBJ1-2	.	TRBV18	CASSPPWEGKGTF	TGTGCCAGCTCACCCCCATGGGAGGGGAAAGGCACCTTC
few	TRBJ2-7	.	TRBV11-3	CASSQGVGQFYEQYF	TGTGCCAGCAGCCAAGGCGTGGGCCAGTTCTACGAGCAGTACTTC
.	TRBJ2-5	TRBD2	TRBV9	CASSASGGAVETQYF	TGTGCCAGCAGCGCTAGCGGGGGGGCCGTAGAGACCCAGTACTTC
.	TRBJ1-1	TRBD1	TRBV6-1	CAASPQGENTEAFF	TGTGCCGCATCCCCTCAGGGGGAGAACACTGAAGCTTTCTTT
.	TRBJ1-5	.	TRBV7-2	CASSRWGGDLGQPQHF	TGTGCCAGCAGCCGTTGGGGAGGGGATCTAGGTCAGCCCCAGCATTTT
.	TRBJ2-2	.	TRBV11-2	CASSLIRRTGELFF	TGTGCCAGCAGCTTAATCCGGAGGACCGGGGAGCTGTTTTTT
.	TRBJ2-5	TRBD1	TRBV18	CASSSRQGPETQYF	TGTGCCAGCTCATCTCGACAGGGCCCAGAGACCCAGTACTTC
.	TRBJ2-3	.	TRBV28	CASNLGGRTDTQYF	TGTGCCAGCAATCTAGGTGGGAGGACAGATACGCAGTATTTT
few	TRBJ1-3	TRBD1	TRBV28	CASSPGTGGNTIYF	TGTGCCAGCAGTCCCGGGACAGGGGGAAACACCATATATTTT
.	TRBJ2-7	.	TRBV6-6	CASSPSTVTYEQYF	TGTGCCAGCAGCCCTTCGACAGTAACCTACGAGCAGTACTTC
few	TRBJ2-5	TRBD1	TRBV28	CASSTGTGPGETQYF	TGTGCCAGCAGTACCGGGACAGGGCCGGGAGAGACCCAGTACTTC
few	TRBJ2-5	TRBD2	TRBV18	CASSPGLAGYQETQYF	TGTGCCAGCTCACCAGGGCTAGCGGGGTACCAAGAGACCCAGTACTTC
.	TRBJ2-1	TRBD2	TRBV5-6	CASSPREGSNLYNEQFF	TGTGCCAGCAGCCCCCGGGAGGGGTCGAATCTCTACAATGAGCAGTTCTTC
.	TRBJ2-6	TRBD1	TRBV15	CATSTDRGSGQGKTGANVLTF	TGTGCCACCAGCACAGACAGAGGTTCGGGACAGGGGAAGACTGGGGCCAACGTCCTGACTTTC
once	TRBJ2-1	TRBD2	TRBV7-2	CASSLTGGSSNEQFF	TGTGCCAGCAGCTTAACGGGGGGGTCCTCCAATGAGCAGTTCTTC
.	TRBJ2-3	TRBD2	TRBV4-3	CASSPQRGRGTDTQYF	TGCGCCAGCAGCCCTCAGCGGGGGCGGGGCACAGATACGCAGTATTTT